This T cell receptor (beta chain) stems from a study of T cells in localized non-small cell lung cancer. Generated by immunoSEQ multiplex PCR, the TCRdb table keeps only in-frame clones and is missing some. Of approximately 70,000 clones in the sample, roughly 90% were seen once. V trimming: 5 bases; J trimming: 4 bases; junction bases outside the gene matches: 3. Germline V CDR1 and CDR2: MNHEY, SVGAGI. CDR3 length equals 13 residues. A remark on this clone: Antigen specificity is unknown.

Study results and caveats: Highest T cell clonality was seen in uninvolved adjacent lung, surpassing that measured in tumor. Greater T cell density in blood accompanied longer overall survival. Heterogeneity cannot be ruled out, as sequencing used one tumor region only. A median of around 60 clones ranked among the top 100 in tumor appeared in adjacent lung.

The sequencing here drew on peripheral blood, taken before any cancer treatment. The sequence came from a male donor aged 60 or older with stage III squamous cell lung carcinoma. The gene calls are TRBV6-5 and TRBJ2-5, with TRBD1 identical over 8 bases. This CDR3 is CASSPTGVETQYF. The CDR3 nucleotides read TGTGCCAGCAGTCCGACAGGGGTAGAGACCCAGTACTTC.